The text below deals with one TCR beta chain. The antigen remains undetermined. The data originate from a study of neoadjuvant nivolumab and ipilimumab in lung cancer. General observations from the study: Resected-tumor TCR richness correlated positively with pretherapy blood richness. TCR sequencing covered a small number of samples. Pathologic regression was not significantly tied to TCR clonality.

Method: immunoSEQ multiplex PCR; TCRdb's copy keeps in-frame clones and lacks some. The table has 25,000 to 35,000 clones, less than 95% seen once. The germline CDR1 and CDR2 sequences are SQVTM and ANQGSEA. The CDR3 runs 12 residues. Deletions cut 4 bases from V and 7 bases from J, with 10 bases between. This clonotype originated in an adult with non-small cell lung cancer. The chain combines TRBV29-1 with TRBJ2-2; perhaps TRBD1 as D (5 bases). This sample comprised peripheral blood, obtained after neoadjuvant nivolumab, alone or with ipilimumab, at or shortly before surgery. In DNA, the CDR3 is TGCAGCGTTGTGAAGGGGTACGGGGAGCTGTTTTTT. It is translated as CSVVKGYGELFF.